The subject of this entry is one T cell receptor (beta chain). What it binds is not known. Method: immunoSEQ multiplex PCR; TCRdb's copy keeps in-frame clones and lacks some. Seen here are about 64,000 clones, about 90% observed once, and the top ten hold approximately 10%. The data belong to a study of PD-1 blockade in classical Hodgkin lymphoma. Study-level findings and limits: In newly diagnosed patients, baseline TCR diversity was reportedly below that of healthy donors.

This CDR3 is 16 amino acids long. CDR1 and CDR2 (germline): SGHRS, YFSETQ. Trimming removed 3 bases at V and 2 bases at J, with 16 bases between. Time point meaning: cycle 4 day 1 (C4D1), after five to seven weeks of nivolumab. All trial patients relapsed after autologous stem cell transplantation. The rearrangement joins TRBV5-1 to TRBJ2-3; unclear D gene. The receptor was isolated from a human donor with classical Hodgkin lymphoma. The sample here was peripheral blood mononuclear cells (PBMCs), taken before the fourth cycle of nivolumab. DNA for the CDR3: TGCGCCAGCAGCTACGGTCTAGACTTACACACAGATACGCAGTATTTT. Encoded protein: CASSYGLDLHTDTQYF.